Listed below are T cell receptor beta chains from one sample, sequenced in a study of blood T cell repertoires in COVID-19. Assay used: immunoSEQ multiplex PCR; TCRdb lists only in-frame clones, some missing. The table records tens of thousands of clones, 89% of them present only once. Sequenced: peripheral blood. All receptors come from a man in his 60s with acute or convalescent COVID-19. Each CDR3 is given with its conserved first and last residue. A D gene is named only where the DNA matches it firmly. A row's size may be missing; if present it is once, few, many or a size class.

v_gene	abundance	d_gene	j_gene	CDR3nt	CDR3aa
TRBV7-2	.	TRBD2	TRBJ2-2	TGTGCCAGGTGGGAGGGTAAGAACACCGGGGAGCTGTTTTTT	CARWEGKNTGELFF
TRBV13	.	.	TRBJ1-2	TGTGCCAGCAGCTCCTTAACCGACAGGACAAACTCAAACTATGGCTACACCTTC	CASSSLTDRTNSNYGYTF
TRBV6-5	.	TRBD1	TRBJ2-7	TGTGCCAGCACCCCGGGACAGGAGGTGTCCTACGAGCAGTACTTC	CASTPGQEVSYEQYF
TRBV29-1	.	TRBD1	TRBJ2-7	TGCAGCGTTGTCAGATGGACAGGTACAATAAGCTCCCTACCCTACGAGCAGTACTTC	CSVVRWTGTISSLPYEQYF
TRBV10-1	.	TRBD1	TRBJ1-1	TGCGCCAGCTCACACGACAGGGACGCTGAAGCTTTCTTT	CASSHDRDAEAFF
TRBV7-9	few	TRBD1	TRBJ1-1	TGTGCCAGCACGGAGAACCGGGACAGAAAGAGGCCTGAAGCTTTCTTT	CASTENRDRKRPEAFF
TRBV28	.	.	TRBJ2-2	TGTGCCAGCACGGAGGGCGGGCAGAACACCGGGGAGCTGTTTTTT	CASTEGGQNTGELFF
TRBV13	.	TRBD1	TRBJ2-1	TGTGCCAGCAGCTCCCGGGACAGGGGATGGGCCGAGCAGTTCTTC	CASSSRDRGWAEQFF
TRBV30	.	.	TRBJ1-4	TGTGCCTGGAGTAGAGCTTCGGTGGAGGAAAAACTGTTTTTT	CAWSRASVEEKLFF
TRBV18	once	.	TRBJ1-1	TGTGCCAGCTCACCACCGCAGGGCTCGAACACTGAAGCTTTCTTT	CASSPPQGSNTEAFF
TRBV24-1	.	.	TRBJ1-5	TGTGCCACCAGTAGGGAGGGTAAGCATCAGCCCCAGCATTTT	CATSREGKHQPQHF